The text below deals with one TCR beta chain. The data originate from a study of beta chain features in type 1 diabetes. Trimming removed 3 bases at V and 3 bases at J, with 7 bases between. Germline V lookup: CDR1 SQVTM, CDR2 ANQGSEA. This CDR3 contains 12 residues. As every portion of the isolated RNA was reverse transcribed, the sequencing read expressed TCRB transcripts. Only in-frame clones appear in the TCRdb table, and some are missing; sequencing was by immunoSEQ multiplex PCR. The sample lists about 340,000 clones, 8% occurring once. This receptor was obtained from a woman between 18 and 30 years old in good health. The V and J genes are TRBV29-1 and TRBJ2-3; no clear D. The source material was central memory CD4+ T cells from blood. DNA for the CDR3: TGCAGCGTTGATATAGAGACAGATACGCAGTATTTT. Its protein is CSVDIETDTQYF.